This paragraph reports one TCR beta chain. The V gene end was trimmed by 0 bases and the J gene end by 7 bases; junction bases not matched to a gene: 4. The germline V gene has CDR1 SGDLS and CDR2 YYNGEE. The CDR3 runs to 16 residues. This entry comes from a study of blood T cell repertoires in COVID-19. Clones were read by immunoSEQ multiplex PCR, and TCRdb kept only the in-frame ones, dropping some. Of roughly 160,000 clones in the sample, over 90% are singletons; the top ten hold 0.45% to 0.65%. Sequencing was performed on peripheral blood. The sequence derives from a man between 50 and 59 years old with acute or convalescent COVID-19. V and J are TRBV9 and TRBJ2-1; 13 nucleotides match TRBD2. CDR3 nucleotide sequence: TGTGCCAGCAGCGTAGCACTAGCGGGGGGGCTTAATGAGCAGTTCTTC. Translated: CASSVALAGGLNEQFF.